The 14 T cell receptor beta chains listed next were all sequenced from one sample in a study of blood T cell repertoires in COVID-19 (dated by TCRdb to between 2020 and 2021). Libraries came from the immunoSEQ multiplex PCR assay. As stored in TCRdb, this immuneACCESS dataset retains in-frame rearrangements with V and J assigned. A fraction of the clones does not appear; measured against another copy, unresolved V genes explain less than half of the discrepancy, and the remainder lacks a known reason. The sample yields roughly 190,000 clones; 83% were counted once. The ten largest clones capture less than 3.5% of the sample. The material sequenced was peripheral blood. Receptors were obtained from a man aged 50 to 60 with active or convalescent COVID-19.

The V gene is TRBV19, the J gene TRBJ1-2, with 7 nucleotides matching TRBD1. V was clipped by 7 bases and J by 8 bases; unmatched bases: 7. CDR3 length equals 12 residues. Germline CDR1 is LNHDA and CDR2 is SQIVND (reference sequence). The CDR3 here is CASTTNRGGYTF. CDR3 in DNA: TGTGCCAGTACCACAAACAGGGGCGGCTACACCTTC.

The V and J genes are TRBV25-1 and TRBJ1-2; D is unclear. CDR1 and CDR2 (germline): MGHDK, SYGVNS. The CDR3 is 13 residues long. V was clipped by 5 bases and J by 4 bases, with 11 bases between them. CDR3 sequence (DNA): TGTGCCAGCAGTATAGACTCAGTCTATGGCTACACCTTC. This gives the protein CASSIDSVYGYTF.

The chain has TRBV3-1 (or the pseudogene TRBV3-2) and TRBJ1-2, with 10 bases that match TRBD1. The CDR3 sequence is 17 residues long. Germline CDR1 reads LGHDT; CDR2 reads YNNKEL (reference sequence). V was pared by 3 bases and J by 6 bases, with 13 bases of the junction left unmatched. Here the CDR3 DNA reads TGTGCCAGCAGCCATGCCGGGACAGGGGAGTCGGTGAATGGCTACACCTTC. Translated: CASSHAGTGESVNGYTF.

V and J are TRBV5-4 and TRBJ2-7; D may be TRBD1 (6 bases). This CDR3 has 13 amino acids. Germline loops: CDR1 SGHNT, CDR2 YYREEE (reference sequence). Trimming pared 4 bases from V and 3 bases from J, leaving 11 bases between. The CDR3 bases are TGTGCCAGCAGCCACGACAGGCGCTACGAGCAGTACTTC. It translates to CASSHDRRYEQYF.

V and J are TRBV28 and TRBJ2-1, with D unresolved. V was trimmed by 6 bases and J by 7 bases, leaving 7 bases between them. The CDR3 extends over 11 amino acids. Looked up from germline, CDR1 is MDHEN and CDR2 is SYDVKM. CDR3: CASSPFNEQFF. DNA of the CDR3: TGTGCCAGCAGCCCTTTTAATGAGCAGTTCTTC.

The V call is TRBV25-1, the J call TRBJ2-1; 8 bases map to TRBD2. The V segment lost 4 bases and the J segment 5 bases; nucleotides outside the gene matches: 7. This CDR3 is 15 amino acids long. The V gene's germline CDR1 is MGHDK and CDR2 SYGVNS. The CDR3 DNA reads TGTGCCAGCAGTGGGGCCGGGAGGGACCACAATGAGCAGTTCTTC. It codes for CASSGAGRDHNEQFF.

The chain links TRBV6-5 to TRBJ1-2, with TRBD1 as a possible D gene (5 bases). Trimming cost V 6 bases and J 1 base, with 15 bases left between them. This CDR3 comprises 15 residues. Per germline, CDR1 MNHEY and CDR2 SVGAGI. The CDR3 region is CASSSMTGGNYGYTF. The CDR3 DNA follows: TGTGCCAGCAGCTCAATGACGGGGGGTAACTATGGCTACACCTTC.

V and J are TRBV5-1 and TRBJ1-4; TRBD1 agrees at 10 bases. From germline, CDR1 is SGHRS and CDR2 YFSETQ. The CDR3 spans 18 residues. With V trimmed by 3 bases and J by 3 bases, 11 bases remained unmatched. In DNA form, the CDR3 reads TGCGCCAGCAGCTCGTCCCCGGGACAGGGGCAGGCTAATGAAAAACTGTTTTTT. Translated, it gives CASSSSPGQGQANEKLFF.

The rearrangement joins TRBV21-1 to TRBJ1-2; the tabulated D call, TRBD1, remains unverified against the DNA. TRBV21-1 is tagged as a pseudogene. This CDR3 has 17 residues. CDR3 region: CASSKDRTGFSNYGYTF. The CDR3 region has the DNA TGTGCCAGCAGCAAAGATAGGACAGGCTTCTCTAACTATGGCTACACCTTC.

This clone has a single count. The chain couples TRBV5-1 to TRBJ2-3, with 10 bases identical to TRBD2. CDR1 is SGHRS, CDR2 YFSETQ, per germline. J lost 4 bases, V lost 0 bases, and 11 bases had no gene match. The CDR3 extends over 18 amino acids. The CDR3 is CASSLAAGGPYRSDTQYF. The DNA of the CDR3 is TGCGCCAGCAGCTTGGCAGCGGGAGGGCCGTATCGATCAGATACGCAGTATTTT.

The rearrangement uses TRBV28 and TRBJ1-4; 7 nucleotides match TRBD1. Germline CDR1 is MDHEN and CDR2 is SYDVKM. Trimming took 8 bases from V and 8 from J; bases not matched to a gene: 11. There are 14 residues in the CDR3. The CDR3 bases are TGTGCCAGCTGCACGGGACAGTGTCTGGAAAAACTGTTTTTT. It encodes CASCTGQCLEKLFF.

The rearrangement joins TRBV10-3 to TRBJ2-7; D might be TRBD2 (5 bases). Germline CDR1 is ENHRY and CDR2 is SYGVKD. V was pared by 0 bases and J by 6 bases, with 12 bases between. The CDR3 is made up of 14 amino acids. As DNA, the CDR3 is TGTGCCATCAGTGAGTCCCCCCCCGCGGGCGAGCAGTACTTC. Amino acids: CAISESPPAGEQYF.

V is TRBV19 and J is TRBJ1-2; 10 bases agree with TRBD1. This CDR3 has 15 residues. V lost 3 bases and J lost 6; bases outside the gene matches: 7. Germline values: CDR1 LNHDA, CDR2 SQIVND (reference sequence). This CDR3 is CASSIQTGQGNGYTF. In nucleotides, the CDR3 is TGTGCCAGTAGTATCCAGACGGGACAGGGGAATGGCTACACCTTC.

This chain's CDR3 is CASSHRQGLENSPLHF. DNA of the CDR3: TGTGCCAGCAGCCATCGACAGGGTCTGGAGAATTCACCCCTCCACTTT. V usage is TRBV7-9 and J usage is TRBJ1-6; 7 bases line up with TRBD1. In germline, CDR1 is SEHNR, CDR2 FQNEAQ (reference sequence). Trimming removed 5 bases from V and 7 bases from J; junction bases left unmatched: 11. This CDR3 has 16 amino acids.